Below are 23 T cell receptor beta chains sequenced from a single sample in a study of T-cell reconstitution after alpha-beta-depleted transplantation in children. Unique molecular identifiers were incorporated into the prepared TCRbeta library. One entry per CDR3 protein, called by TCRdb with MiXCR from the PCR reads. The sample holds 360,000 or so distinct CDR3 sequences; about a fifth are singletons and the top ten take 3.5% to 4%. The specimen was PBMCs from the stem cell graft donor, collected from the stem cell graft. All receptors derive from a human donor who donated a stem cell graft to a child with acute myeloid leukemia.

CDR3 residues: CASSLAVNSGNTIYF. The DNA for the CDR3 is TGCGCCAGCAGCTTAGCAGTCAACTCTGGAAACACCATATATTTT. The chain has TRBV5-1 and TRBJ1-3; D call uncertain. Per germline, CDR1 SGHRS and CDR2 YFSETQ. The CDR3 has 15 residues. V lost 2 bases and J 0 bases, leaving 9 bases between the germline ends.

J is TRBJ1-2 and V is TRBV15; no firm D call. The length of the CDR3 is 13 residues. CDR1 is LNHNV, CDR2 YYDKDF, per germline (reference sequence). V dropped 3 bases and J dropped 2 bases, with 7 bases sitting between them. For the CDR3, the DNA is TGTGCCACCAGCAGGACCTCAAACTATGGCTACACCTTC. This sequence encodes CATSRTSNYGYTF.

The table lists this clonotype with many counts. This chain connects TRBV20-1 to TRBJ1-6, with TRBD1 matching 8 bases. This CDR3 contains 16 residues. In germline, CDR1 is DFQATT, CDR2 SNEGSKA (reference sequence). With 3 bases clipped from V and 4 bases from J, the junction kept 8 bases outside the gene matches. The DNA for the CDR3 is TGCAGTGCTAGCGCCATGGACAGGGAGTATAATTCACCCCTCCACTTT. Translated: CSASAMDREYNSPLHF.

The CDR3 DNA reads TGTGCCAGCAGTTCCGGGGGCTGGGGTAACACTGAAGCTTTCTTT. Its protein product is CASSSGGWGNTEAFF. This chain joins TRBV12-3 or TRBV12-4 and TRBJ1-1, with a weak D call TRBD1 (6 bases). The CDR3 extends over 15 amino acids. V lost 4 bases, J lost 2 bases, and 14 bases lay in between.

In this sample, this clonotype turned up many times. V usage is TRBV6-2 or TRBV6-3 and J usage is TRBJ1-1; 7 nucleotides match TRBD1. The CDR3 runs to 12 residues. The J segment lost 9 bases and the V segment lost 10 bases, leaving 11 bases of the junction unmatched. Germline V CDR1 and CDR2: MNHEY, SVGEGT. The CDR3 sequence: CATETGDMKAFF. The DNA for the CDR3 is TGTGCCACCGAAACAGGGGATATGAAAGCTTTCTTT.

This clonotype has a handful of counts. The chain couples TRBV5-1 to TRBJ2-7; 7 bases are a match to TRBD1. CDR3 length equals 14 residues. V shed 4 bases, J shed 5 bases, and the junction held 9 bases outside the gene matches. CDR1 and CDR2 from the germline V gene are SGHRS and YFSETQ. The CDR3 DNA sequence: TGCGCCAGCAGCCCGGTGACAGGGTTCAACGAGCAGTACTTC. Its protein is CASSPVTGFNEQYF.

The chain carries TRBV9 and TRBJ1-1; 9 bases line up with TRBD1. CDR3 length: 14 amino acids. Germline CDR1 reads SGDLS; CDR2 reads YYNGEE. Germline trimming cut 4 bases from V and 3 bases from J; bases unmatched to any gene: 4. The CDR3 region has the DNA TGTGCCAGCAGCCCCCGGGACAGGGACACTGAAGCTTTCTTT. Amino acids: CASSPRDRDTEAFF.

V gene TRBV4-3 combines with J gene TRBJ2-7, with 13 bases fitting TRBD2. This CDR3 is built from 16 residues. V lost 1 base to trimming and J lost 3 bases; unmatched junction nucleotides: 3. Germline lookup yields CDR1 LGHNA and CDR2 YSLEER. The chain's CDR3 is CASSQALAGGFYEQYF. For the CDR3, the DNA is TGCGCCAGCAGCCAAGCACTAGCGGGAGGGTTCTACGAGCAGTACTTC.

This clonotype was seen more than once but under ten times. The J gene is TRBJ2-5, the V gene TRBV6-1, with D maybe TRBD1 (6 bases). Germline V gene lookup returns CDR1 MNHNS and CDR2 SASEGT. V gave up 7 bases and J gave up 2 bases, with 17 bases separating them. This CDR3 spans 15 amino acids. The CDR3 loop reads CASNRHRGQQETQYF. CDR3 DNA sequence: TGTGCCAGCAACCGTCACCGCGGACAGCAAGAGACCCAGTACTTC.

The sample holds a few counts of this clonotype. V and J are TRBV28 and TRBJ1-1; D is undetermined. Germline values: CDR1 MDHEN, CDR2 SYDVKM. The CDR3 contains 12 residues. V was cut by 0 bases and J by 6 bases, with 5 bases left in between. CDR3 nucleotide sequence: TGTGCCAGCAGTTTATGGGGGTCTGAAGCTTTCTTT. Translated: CASSLWGSEAFF.

CDR3 sequence reads: CASTQGLLSYEQYF. DNA for the CDR3: TGTGCCAGCACACAGGGACTACTCTCCTACGAGCAGTACTTC. The V call is TRBV7-2, the J call TRBJ2-7; weak D call: TRBD2 (7 bases). This CDR3 is 14 amino acids long. The V end lost 7 bases, the J end lost 0 bases, and 13 bases lay between the germline ends. Per germline, CDR1 SGHTA and CDR2 FQGNSA.

This clonotype has just one count. The chain joins TRBV11-2 to TRBJ1-2; D remains ambiguous. Per germline, CDR1 SGHAT and CDR2 FQNNGV. The CDR3 runs 15 residues. V lost 0 bases and J lost 1, with 9 bases in between. Here the CDR3 reads CASSLDGQINYGYTF. In DNA form, the CDR3 reads TGTGCCAGCAGCTTAGATGGTCAGATTAACTATGGCTACACCTTC.

As concerns this clonotype: The junction does not match germline at one end; this may be a read error. This chain connects TRBV20-1 to TRBJ2-4; perhaps TRBD1 as D (6 bases). Germline V gives CDR1 DFQATT, CDR2 SNEGSKA (reference sequence). The CDR3 is 15 amino acids. CDR3 region: CCASRQAVTKNIQYF. The CDR3 nucleotides read TGCTGTGCTAGTCGACAGGCCGTTACCAAAAACATTCAGTACTTC.

Only a few counts were recorded for this clonotype. The J gene is TRBJ2-7, the V gene TRBV20-1; D possibly matches TRBD1 or TRBD2 (5 bases each). CDR1 is DFQATT and CDR2 is SNEGSKA in the germline V gene (reference sequence). The V and J ends lost 8 bases and 2 bases respectively, with 16 bases between them. CDR3 size: 13 residues. CDR3: CSRQGLGPYEQYF. The CDR3 DNA follows: TGCAGTAGGCAGGGTCTGGGACCCTACGAGCAGTACTTC.

The rearrangement links TRBV12-3 or TRBV12-4 to TRBJ2-2; D is uncertain. The CDR3 length is 13 residues. Trimming cost V 3 bases and J 6 bases, with 8 bases left between them. In DNA form, the CDR3 reads TGTGCCAGCAGTTTTCCCTTCGCCGGGGAGCTGTTTTTT. It codes for CASSFPFAGELFF.

This clonotype was counted a few times. This sequence joins TRBV18 and TRBJ2-2; D is undetermined. The germline gives CDR1 KGHSH, CDR2 LQKENI. The CDR3 length is 12 residues. Trimming removed 2 bases from V and 8 bases from J, with 6 bases in between. The chain's CDR3 is CASSPGDGELFF. The CDR3 DNA reads as TGTGCCAGCTCACCAGGGGATGGGGAGCTGTTTTTT.

This clonotype was seen at least ten times. The chain couples TRBV7-2 to TRBJ2-3; the match to TRBD2 covers 8 bases. CDR1 is SGHTA and CDR2 is FQGNSA in the germline V gene. The junction had 3 bases not matched to a gene; V was cut back by 11 bases and J by 2 bases. This CDR3 comprises 12 residues. This chain's CDR3 is CAGTSSTDTQYF. Written as DNA, the CDR3 is TGTGCCGGGACTAGTTCCACAGATACGCAGTATTTT.

This clonotype has only a few counts. V and J are TRBV5-1 and TRBJ2-5; D might be TRBD1 (6 bases). CDR1 is SGHRS and CDR2 is YFSETQ in the germline V gene. The CDR3 runs to 14 residues. The V and J ends lost 1 base and 4 bases respectively, with 11 bases between them. CDR3 loop: CASSLQGLGETQYF. CDR3 nucleotides: TGCGCCAGCAGCTTGCAGGGGCTAGGAGAGACCCAGTACTTC.

This clonotype occurred a few times. The chain carries TRBV12-3 or TRBV12-4 and TRBJ2-6, with 9 bases fitting TRBD1. This CDR3 is built from 17 residues. V was clipped by 1 base and J by 1 base; unmatched bases: 2. In DNA form, the CDR3 reads TGTGCCAGCAGTTTAGACAGGGGGCTTTCTGGGGCCAACGTCCTGACTTTC. Its translation: CASSLDRGLSGANVLTF.

This clonotype was counted at least ten times. The chain employs TRBV25-1 and TRBJ2-1; D not resolved. V gave up 3 bases and J gave up 2 bases, with 8 bases separating them. Germline V gene sequence: CDR1 MGHDK, CDR2 SYGVNS. This CDR3 region has 14 residues. CDR3 sequence: CASSDGGAYNEQFF. Here the CDR3 DNA reads TGTGCCAGCAGTGACGGCGGCGCCTACAATGAGCAGTTCTTC.

V is TRBV28 and J is TRBJ2-7; maybe TRBD2 (7 bases). The germline gives CDR1 MDHEN, CDR2 SYDVKM. The length of the CDR3 is 15 residues. V was cut by 5 bases and J by 4 bases, with 18 bases left in between. The CDR3 DNA follows: TGTGCCAGCAGTCCCTTGGGGGGGGCGACGTACGAGCAGTACTTC. This sequence encodes CASSPLGGATYEQYF.

The table lists this clonotype with many counts. V is TRBV20-1 and J is TRBJ2-7, with no clear D. Per germline, CDR1 DFQATT and CDR2 SNEGSKA (reference sequence). The ends were cut back, 5 bases at V and 4 bases at J, with 15 bases in the middle. The CDR3 sequence is 13 residues long. CDR3 residues: CSAPPSFSYEQYF. The CDR3, as DNA: TGCAGTGCTCCCCCGTCCTTCTCTTACGAGCAGTACTTC.

The sample holds a few counts of this clonotype. The rearrangement joins TRBV20-1 to TRBJ1-1; the D gene is possibly TRBD1 (5 bases). In germline, CDR1 is DFQATT, CDR2 SNEGSKA (reference sequence). Trimming cost V 6 bases and J 0 bases, with 14 bases left between them. This CDR3 comprises 14 residues. The CDR3 loop is CSALPGRVNTEAFF. CDR3 in DNA: TGCAGTGCCCTACCGGGGCGGGTGAACACTGAAGCTTTCTTT.